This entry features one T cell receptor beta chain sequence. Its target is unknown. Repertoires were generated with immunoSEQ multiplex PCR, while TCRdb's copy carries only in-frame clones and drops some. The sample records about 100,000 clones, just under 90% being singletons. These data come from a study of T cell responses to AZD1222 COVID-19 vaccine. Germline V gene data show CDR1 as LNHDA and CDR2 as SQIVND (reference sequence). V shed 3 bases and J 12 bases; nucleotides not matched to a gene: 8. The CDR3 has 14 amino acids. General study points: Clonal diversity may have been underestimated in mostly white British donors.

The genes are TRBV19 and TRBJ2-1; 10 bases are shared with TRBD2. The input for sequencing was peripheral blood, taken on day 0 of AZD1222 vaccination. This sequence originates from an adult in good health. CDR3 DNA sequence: TGTGCCAGTAGTATTCAGCTAGCGGGAGCGGTGCAGTTCTTC. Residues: CASSIQLAGAVQFF.